The present TCR beta chain was sequenced within a study of T cell responses to AZD1222 COVID-19 vaccine. Repertoires were generated with immunoSEQ multiplex PCR, while TCRdb's copy carries only in-frame clones and drops some. This sample carries approximately 190,000 clones, 85% to 95% of them seen once, and the ten largest clones take over 1%. V lost 4 bases, J lost 0 bases, and 14 bases lay in between. Germline V gene lookup returns CDR1 SGHRS and CDR2 YFSETQ. CDR3 length equals 16 residues. The sequence was collected from an adult in good health. The rearrangement links TRBV5-1 to TRBJ1-3, with D uncertain. The starting material was peripheral blood, obtained on day 0 of AZD1222 vaccination. CDR3 bases: TGCGCCAGCAGCCGAGGTACGTCGAACTCTGGAAACACCATATATTTT. It yields the protein CASSRGTSNSGNTIYF.